This T cell receptor beta chain was profiled in a study of cytomegalovirus exposure and HLA in healthy donors. The PCR made use of 60 Vbeta and 13 Jbeta primers. Sequencing was performed with immunoSEQ multiplex PCR; in TCRdb, only in-frame clones are kept and a portion is missing. The table shows 150,000 to 180,000 clones, with approximately 69% occurring only once. A few counts support this clone. The V and J ends lost 6 bases and 0 bases respectively, with 14 bases between them. The CDR3 sequence is 15 residues long. The germline V gene has CDR1 KGHSH and CDR2 LQKENI. The material sequenced was PBMCs. This clonotype originated in a man aged 30 to 45 in good health and CMV-seronegative. The genes are TRBV18 and TRBJ1-1; D not resolved. The CDR3 nucleotides are TGTGCCAGCTCTCCCGGGATTTACATGAACACTGAAGCTTTCTTT. The encoded protein is CASSPGIYMNTEAFF.